Listed here are 20 T cell receptor beta chains from one sample, sequenced in a study of vaccination effects on CD4 cells after COVID-19. Sequencing used immunoSEQ multiplex PCR; TCRdb keeps in-frame clones, though not all of them. The sample shows some 27,000 clones, roughly 60% of them seen only once. Antigen specificity for these receptors is unknown. The culture ran for about 11 days, and then CD4+ T cells were isolated. The sequenced sample was CD4+ T cells from PBMCs cultured without peptide, obtained before COVID-19 vaccination. All receptors derive from a human donor who received a COVID-19 vaccine.

The chain employs TRBV2 and TRBJ1-2, with 10 nucleotides matching TRBD1. Germline V CDR1 and CDR2: SNHLY, FYNNEI. The CDR3 has 14 amino acids. V gave up 6 bases and J gave up 4 bases; unmatched junction bases: 5. CDR3 coding DNA: TGTGCCAGCAGCCAGACAGGGGGCATCTATGGCTACACCTTC. It translates to CASSQTGGIYGYTF.

This chain connects TRBV25-1 to TRBJ2-6; D unclear. Trimming pared 4 bases from V and 2 bases from J, leaving 6 bases between. The germline V gene encodes CDR1 MGHDK and CDR2 SYGVNS. The CDR3 length is 14 residues. CDR3 in amino acids: CASSVAAGANVLTF. CDR3 sequence (DNA): TGTGCCAGCAGTGTAGCCGCTGGGGCCAACGTCCTGACTTTC.

The rearrangement links TRBV18 to TRBJ1-2, with TRBD1 matching 8 bases. This CDR3 is built from 13 residues. The J segment lost 6 bases and the V segment lost 4 bases, leaving 4 bases of the junction unmatched. Germline V gene data show CDR1 as KGHSH and CDR2 as LQKENI. The CDR3 DNA is TGTGCCAGCTCACTTCAGGGGGCAGATGGCTACACCTTC. Its translation: CASSLQGADGYTF.

This sequence joins TRBV12-5 and TRBJ2-1; D ambiguous. Trimming took 6 bases from V and 2 from J, leaving 5 bases between them. This CDR3 is 12 amino acids long. CDR1 LGHNT and CDR2 FRNRAP come from the germline V gene. The CDR3 protein is CASGTTYNEQFF. CDR3 in DNA: TGTGCTAGTGGGACAACCTACAATGAGCAGTTCTTC.

The rearrangement uses TRBV11-3 and TRBJ1-1, with no clear D. The CDR3 has 17 residues. The germline V gene has CDR1 SGHNT and CDR2 YENEEA. V was trimmed by 5 bases and J by 1 base, leaving 20 bases between them. The CDR3 protein is CASSPLITSDKNTEAFF. The CDR3 region has the DNA TGTGCCAGCAGCCCTCTTATCACGTCAGACAAGAACACTGAAGCTTTCTTT.

The chain couples TRBV6-5 to TRBJ2-7, with D perhaps matching TRBD1 (8 bases). With 10 bases removed from V and 0 bases from J, the gap between germline ends came to 19 bases. The CDR3 loop spans 15 amino acids. The germline V gene encodes CDR1 MNHEY and CDR2 SVGAGI. The CDR3 bases are TGTGCCACCGTCTCACAGGGGGGGAGCTCCTACGAGCAGTACTTC. It is translated as CATVSQGGSSYEQYF.

The V call is TRBV3-1 (or the pseudogene TRBV3-2), the J call TRBJ2-3; TRBD1 matches at 9 bases. The germline V gene has CDR1 LGHDT and CDR2 YNNKEL (reference sequence). The CDR3 totals 15 residues. The J segment lost 4 bases and the V segment lost 7 bases, leaving 9 bases of the junction unmatched. The CDR3 reads CASKQTGGSSDTQYF. DNA for the CDR3: TGTGCCAGCAAACAGACAGGGGGTAGTTCAGATACGCAGTATTTT.

A few counts support this clone. The V and J genes are TRBV18 and TRBJ1-4, with a tentative D call TRBD1 (5 bases). Germline CDR1 is KGHSH and CDR2 is LQKENI. Trimming left V 3 bases short and J 4 bases short, with 15 bases between. This CDR3 comprises 16 residues. CDR3 bases: TGTGCCAGCTCACCTGAGATCGGGACGGTTAATGAAAAACTGTTTTTT. It translates to CASSPEIGTVNEKLFF.

V and J are TRBV3-1 (or the pseudogene TRBV3-2) and TRBJ2-7; possible D gene TRBD2, 6 bases. Trimming took off 1 base at V and 4 bases at J, with 20 bases between the two ends. The CDR3 totals 17 residues. Germline V gene lookup returns CDR1 LGHDT and CDR2 YNNKEL (reference sequence). For the CDR3, the DNA is TGTGCCAGCAGCCAAGGTCTTGTAGGGGTAGCGGCATACGAGCAGTACTTC. The encoded protein is CASSQGLVGVAAYEQYF.

This rearrangement joins TRBV6-5 to TRBJ2-1, with D tentatively TRBD2 (5 bases). Per the germline V gene, CDR1 is MNHEY and CDR2 is SVGAGI. Deletions cut 10 bases from V and 0 bases from J, with 13 bases between. CDR3 size: 14 residues. The CDR3 region has the DNA TGTGCCATCTCAGCGGCAGACTCCTACAATGAGCAGTTCTTC. This sequence encodes CAISAADSYNEQFF.

The rearrangement uses TRBV3-1 (or the pseudogene TRBV3-2) and TRBJ1-2; no reliable D call. The germline V gene has CDR1 LGHDT and CDR2 YNNKEL (reference sequence). V gave up 4 bases and J gave up 8 bases, with 17 bases separating them. CDR3 length equals 14 residues. The DNA of the CDR3 is TGTGCCAGCAGCCTCCCTCTCGGGGAGGGCGGCTACACCTTC. It is translated as CASSLPLGEGGYTF.

The chain joins TRBV5-4 to TRBJ2-7, with a possible D match to TRBD2 (5 bases). Germline CDR1 is SGHNT and CDR2 is YYREEE (reference sequence). CDR3 length: 16 amino acids. The ends were cut back, 0 bases at V and 3 bases at J, with 16 bases in the middle. This CDR3 reads CASSLGPGSDNYEQYF. CDR3 nucleotide sequence: TGTGCCAGCAGCTTGGGACCGGGGTCGGATAACTACGAGCAGTACTTC.

The chain uses TRBV10-3 and TRBJ1-1; D ambiguous. Germline CDR1 ENHRY, CDR2 SYGVKD. CDR3 size: 16 residues. V lost 0 bases to trimming and J lost 2 bases, with 13 bases between them. The DNA of the CDR3 is TGTGCCATCAGTGAGTCGAGGGTGCGGGGTAACACTGAAGCTTTCTTT. It is translated as CAISESRVRGNTEAFF.

This clone turned up a few times. The genes are TRBV14 and TRBJ2-4; D is perhaps TRBD1 or TRBD2 (5 bases each). Germline V gene sequence: CDR1 SGHDN, CDR2 FVKESK. V dropped 1 base and J dropped 0 bases, with 10 bases sitting between them. The CDR3 is 16 amino acids. The CDR3, as DNA: TGTGCCAGCAGCCAAGCCATGGGACGAGCCAAAAACATTCAGTACTTC. It yields the protein CASSQAMGRAKNIQYF.

This clone appeared a few times. V gene TRBV7-9 combines with J gene TRBJ1-5, with D perhaps TRBD1 (5 bases). The V and J ends lost 2 bases and 3 bases respectively, with 8 bases between them. CDR3 length equals 14 residues. Germline values: CDR1 SEHNR, CDR2 FQNEAQ (reference sequence). The CDR3 DNA follows: TGTGCCAGCAGCTTAAGAGGGGCCAATCAGCCCCAGCATTTT. Encoded protein: CASSLRGANQPQHF. The entire variable domain, with the rest obtained from reference TRBV7-9 and TRBJ1-5, is as follows: DTGVSQNPRHKITKRGQNVTFRCDPISEHNRLYWYRQTLGQGPEFLTYFQNEAQLEKSRLLSDRFSAERPKGSFSTLEIQRTEQGDSAMYLCASSLRGANQPQHFGDGTRLSIL.

The chain joins TRBV10-2 to TRBJ1-5, with 7 positions matching TRBD1. Germline V gives CDR1 WSHSY, CDR2 SAAADI. CDR3 length: 13 amino acids. The V gene end was trimmed by 4 bases and the J gene end by 6 bases; junction bases not matched to a gene: 3. CDR3 loop: CASSVTGAQPQHF. The CDR3 nucleotides are TGCGCCAGCAGTGTAACAGGGGCTCAGCCCCAGCATTTT.

This clone ranks as medium-sized (0.01 to 0.1%). The V gene is TRBV27, the J gene TRBJ1-2; 7 bases agree with TRBD1. CDR1 is MNHEY and CDR2 is SMNVEV in the germline V gene (reference sequence). The CDR3 consists of 15 residues. Trimming cost V 3 bases and J 0 bases; bases outside gene matches: 4. In DNA form, the CDR3 reads TGTGCCAGCAGTTTTGCAGACAGGGCTAACTATGGCTACACCTTC. It codes for CASSFADRANYGYTF.

The chain joins TRBV9 to TRBJ1-1; the D is unclear. The V gene's germline CDR1 is SGDLS and CDR2 YYNGEE. The V end was cut by 2 bases, the J end by 5 bases, with 10 bases between. The CDR3 is 13 amino acids. This chain's CDR3 is CASSVLFGTEAFF. For the CDR3, the DNA is TGTGCCAGCAGCGTCCTCTTCGGTACTGAAGCTTTCTTT.

The V gene is TRBV12-3 or TRBV12-4, the J gene TRBJ1-4; D gene ambiguous. V was pared by 3 bases and J by 7 bases, with 9 bases between. This CDR3 spans 13 amino acids. CDR3 region: CASSFREGEKLFF. The CDR3 DNA is TGTGCCAGCAGTTTTCGGGAGGGTGAAAAACTGTTTTTT.

CDR3 DNA: TGTGCCAGCAGCTTAGATTGGCGGGACAGGGGGCATGACTATGGCTACACCTTC. Its translation: CASSLDWRDRGHDYGYTF. The chain joins TRBV11-3 to TRBJ1-2, with 12 bases aligning to TRBD1. This CDR3 is 18 amino acids long. V dropped 0 bases and J dropped 3; count of bases not matched to a gene: 8. The V gene's germline CDR1 is SGHNT and CDR2 YENEEA. The full variable domain, its missing parts supplied by reference TRBV11-3 and TRBJ1-2, is EAGVVQSPRYKIIEKKQPVAFWCNPISGHNTLYWYLQNLGQGPELLIRYENEEAVDDSQLPKDRFSAERLKGVDSTLKIQPAELGDSAVYLCASSLDWRDRGHDYGYTFGSGTRLTVV.